One sample yielded the 11 T cell receptor beta chains listed below, sequenced in a study of CD8+ T cells in alopecia areata. Isolated RNA was reverse transcribed into cDNA used as the sequencing template. The assay was immunoSEQ multiplex PCR, and TCRdb's table has in-frame clones only and misses some. The table lists about 260,000 clones, 50% to 75% of them singletons. Treatment specified: oral pan-JAK inhibitor, 5-10 mg twice daily. This sample comprised CD4+ T cells sorted from blood, obtained at week 52, from a patient treated with tofacitinib. These TCRs come from a human donor with alopecia areata.

This chain joins TRBV2 and TRBJ2-4; 8 positions agree with TRBD2. This CDR3 comprises 14 residues. The V gene end was trimmed by 8 bases and the J gene end by 9 bases; junction bases not matched to a gene: 12. Germline V lookup: CDR1 SNHLY, CDR2 FYNNEI. This CDR3 reads CASGSGGRRGIQYF. The CDR3, as DNA: TGTGCCAGCGGGAGCGGGGGACGCCGTGGCATTCAGTACTTC. The full variable domain, its missing parts supplied by reference TRBV2 and TRBJ2-4, is EPEVTQTPSHQVTQMGQEVILRCVPISNHLYFYWYRQILGQKVEFLVSFYNNEISEKSEIFDDQFSVERPDGSNFTLKIRSTKLEDSAMYFCASGSGGRRGIQYFGAGTRLSVL.

This clone showed up just a few times. The chain joins TRBV5-6 to TRBJ2-1; D unclear. Germline V gene lookup returns CDR1 SGHDT and CDR2 YYEEEE. V lost 2 bases, J lost 7 bases, and 10 bases lay in between. CDR3 length equals 13 residues. CDR3 amino acids: CASSFDPRNEQFF. Here the CDR3 DNA reads TGTGCCAGCAGCTTTGACCCGAGGAATGAGCAGTTCTTC.

The chain joins TRBV4-1 to TRBJ1-5; TRBD1 might be the D (5 bases). V lost 0 bases and J 5 bases, leaving 17 bases between the germline ends. This CDR3 region has 17 residues. Germline values: CDR1 MGHRA, CDR2 YSYEKL. CDR3 residues: CASSQDVVDTLHQPQHF. The CDR3 DNA follows: TGCGCCAGCAGCCAAGATGTCGTGGACACATTGCATCAGCCCCAGCATTTT.

This clone has a handful of counts. This chain uses TRBV29-1 with TRBJ2-7; the match to TRBD2 covers 8 bases. Trimming removed 5 bases from V and 4 bases from J; junction bases left unmatched: 4. Germline lookup yields CDR1 SQVTM and CDR2 ANQGSEA. The CDR3 extends over 12 amino acids. The CDR3 is CSVSGGHYEQYF. The DNA of the CDR3 is TGCAGCGTTAGCGGGGGCCATTACGAGCAGTACTTC.

This clone was seen a handful of times. The chain is built from TRBV4-3 and TRBJ1-1; D not resolved. V lost 0 bases to trimming and J lost 8 bases, with 13 bases between them. The CDR3 is 14 amino acids. CDR1 is LGHNA and CDR2 is YSLEER in the germline V gene. Written as DNA, the CDR3 is TGCGCCAGCAGCCAAGACTTTTTACCGGGGGAAGCTTTCTTT. It codes for CASSQDFLPGEAFF.

This chain joins TRBV4-1 and TRBJ2-3; 9 bases line up with TRBD2. J gave up 3 bases and V 2 bases, and 3 bases lay outside the gene matches. This CDR3 is built from 15 residues. CDR1 MGHRA and CDR2 YSYEKL come from the germline V gene. DNA of the CDR3: TGCGCCAGCAGCCAACCGGGACTAGCAACAGATACGCAGTATTTT. Translation gives CASSQPGLATDTQYF.

In its sample, this clone was seen a few times. This chain links TRBV29-1 with TRBJ2-3; TRBD2 might be the D (5 bases). This CDR3 has 12 amino acids. V lost 0 bases, J lost 4 bases, and 5 bases lay in between. Germline-derived CDR1 and CDR2 are SQVTM and ANQGSEA. CDR3 sequence (DNA): TGCAGCGTTGAAGATAGCGCAGATACGCAGTATTTT. This codes for CSVEDSADTQYF.

The chain uses TRBV30 and TRBJ1-1; 10 positions agree with TRBD1. V lost 2 bases and J lost 3; bases outside the gene matches: 6. CDR3 length: 15 amino acids. The germline V gene encodes CDR1 GTSNPN and CDR2 SVGIG (reference sequence). The CDR3 nucleotides are TGTGCCTGGAGTTCGGGACAGGGGATGCACACTGAAGCTTTCTTT. This translates into CAWSSGQGMHTEAFF.

In regard to this clone: At one end, the junction sequence differs from germline, possibly due to a read error. The chain employs TRBV4-1 and TRBJ2-5, with 12 positions matching TRBD2. Germline V lookup: CDR1 MGHRA, CDR2 YSYEKL. This CDR3 comprises 19 residues. CDR3 nucleotide sequence: TGCGCCAGCAGCCAAGCCCGAGGACTAGCGGGGCTATATCAAGTGACCCAGTACTTC. Protein product: CASSQARGLAGLYQVTQYF.

This clone was found many times. The genes are TRBV4-1 and TRBJ2-3; either TRBD1 or TRBD2 may supply D (7 bases each). Between the trimmed V and J ends, which lost 10 bases and 2 bases, there was a span of 13 bases. The CDR3 contains 13 residues. Germline V gene data show CDR1 as MGHRA and CDR2 as YSYEKL. This CDR3 is CATRGGLTDTQYF. CDR3 DNA sequence: TGCGCCACCAGGGGGGGGCTCACAGATACGCAGTATTTT.

Here the CDR3 DNA reads TGTGCCACCAGCAGAGAGCAGGGGAAAGACTATGGCTACACCTTC. Translating gives CATSREQGKDYGYTF. The chain uses TRBV15 and TRBJ1-2; maybe TRBD1 (6 bases). The CDR3 is 15 amino acids. The V gene lost 0 bases and the J gene lost 3 bases, with 11 bases spanning the gap. The germline V gene has CDR1 LNHNV and CDR2 YYDKDF (reference sequence).